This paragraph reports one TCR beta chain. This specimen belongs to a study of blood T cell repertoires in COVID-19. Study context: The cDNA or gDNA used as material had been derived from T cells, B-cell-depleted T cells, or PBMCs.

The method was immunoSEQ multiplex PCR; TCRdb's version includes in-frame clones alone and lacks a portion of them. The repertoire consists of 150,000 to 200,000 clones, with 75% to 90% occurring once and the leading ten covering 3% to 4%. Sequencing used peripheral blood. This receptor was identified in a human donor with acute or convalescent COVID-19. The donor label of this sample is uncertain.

The CDR3 sequence: CSAKDRVEQYF. In DNA, the CDR3 is TGCAGTGCGAAAGACAGGGTCGAGCAGTACTTC. The chain has TRBV20-1 and TRBJ2-7, with TRBD1 matching over 7 bases. This CDR3 contains 11 residues. The junction had 5 bases not matched to a gene; V was cut back by 6 bases and J by 6 bases. Germline V gene data show CDR1 as DFQATT and CDR2 as SNEGSKA (reference sequence).